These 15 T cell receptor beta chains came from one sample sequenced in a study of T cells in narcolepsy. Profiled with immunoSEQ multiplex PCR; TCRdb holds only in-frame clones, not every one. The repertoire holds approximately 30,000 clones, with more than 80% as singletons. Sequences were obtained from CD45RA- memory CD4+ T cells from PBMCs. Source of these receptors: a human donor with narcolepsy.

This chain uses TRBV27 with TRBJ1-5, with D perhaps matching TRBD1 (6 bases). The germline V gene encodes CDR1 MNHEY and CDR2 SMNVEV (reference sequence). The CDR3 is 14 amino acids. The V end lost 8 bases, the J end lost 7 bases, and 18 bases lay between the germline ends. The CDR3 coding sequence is TGTGCCAGCTCAAGTAGGGGGGACGGACAGCCCCAGCATTTT. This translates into CASSSRGDGQPQHF.

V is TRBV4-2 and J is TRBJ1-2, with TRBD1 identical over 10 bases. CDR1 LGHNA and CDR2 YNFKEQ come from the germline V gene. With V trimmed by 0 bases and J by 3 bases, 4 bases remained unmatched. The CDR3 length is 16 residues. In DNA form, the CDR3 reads TGTGCCAGCAGCCAAGATCTCGGACAGGGGGACTATGGCTACACCTTC. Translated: CASSQDLGQGDYGYTF.

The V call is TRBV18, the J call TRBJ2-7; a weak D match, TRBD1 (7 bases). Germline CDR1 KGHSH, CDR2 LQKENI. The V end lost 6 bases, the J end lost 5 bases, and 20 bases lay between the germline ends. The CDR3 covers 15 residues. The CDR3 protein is CASSAGTALPHEQYF. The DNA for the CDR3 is TGTGCCAGCTCGGCGGGGACAGCGCTTCCCCACGAGCAGTACTTC.

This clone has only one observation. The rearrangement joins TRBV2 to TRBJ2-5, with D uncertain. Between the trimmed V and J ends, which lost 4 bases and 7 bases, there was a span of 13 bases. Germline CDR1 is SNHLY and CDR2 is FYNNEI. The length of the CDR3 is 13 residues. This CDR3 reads CASSGSGYGTQYF. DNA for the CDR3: TGTGCCAGCAGTGGGTCGGGTTACGGGACCCAGTACTTC.

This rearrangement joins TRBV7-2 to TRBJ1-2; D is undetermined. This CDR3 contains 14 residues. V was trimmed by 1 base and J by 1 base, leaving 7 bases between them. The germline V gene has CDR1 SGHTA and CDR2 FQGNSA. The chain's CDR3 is CASSLGVSNYGYTF. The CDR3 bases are TGTGCCAGCAGCTTAGGCGTCAGTAACTATGGCTACACCTTC. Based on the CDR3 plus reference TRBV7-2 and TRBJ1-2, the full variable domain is GAGVSQSPSNKVTEKGKDVELRCDPISGHTALYWYRQSLGQGLEFLIYFQGNSAPDKSGLPSDRFSAERTGGSVSTLTIQRTQQEDSAVYLCASSLGVSNYGYTFGSGTRLTVV.

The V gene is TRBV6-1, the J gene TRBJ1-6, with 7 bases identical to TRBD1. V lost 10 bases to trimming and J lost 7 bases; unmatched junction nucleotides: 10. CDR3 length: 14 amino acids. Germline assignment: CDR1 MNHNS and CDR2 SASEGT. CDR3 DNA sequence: TGTGCCACCTACCCAGGGGGGCAAAATTCACCCCTCCACTTT. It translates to CATYPGGQNSPLHF.

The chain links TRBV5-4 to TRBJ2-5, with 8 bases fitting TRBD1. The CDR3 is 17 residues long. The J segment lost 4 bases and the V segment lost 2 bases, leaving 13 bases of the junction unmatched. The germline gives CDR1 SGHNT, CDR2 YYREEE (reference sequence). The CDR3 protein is CASSLPPGQGLGETQYF. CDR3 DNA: TGTGCCAGCAGCTTACCCCCCGGACAGGGTTTGGGAGAGACCCAGTACTTC.

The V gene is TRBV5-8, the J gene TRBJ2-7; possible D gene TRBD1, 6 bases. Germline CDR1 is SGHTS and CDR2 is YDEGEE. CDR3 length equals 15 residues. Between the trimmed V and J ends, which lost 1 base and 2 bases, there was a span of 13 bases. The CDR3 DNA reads TGTGCCAGCAGCTTGATTGGGGGCGCGGCCTACGAGCAGTACGTC. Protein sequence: CASSLIGGAAYEQYV.

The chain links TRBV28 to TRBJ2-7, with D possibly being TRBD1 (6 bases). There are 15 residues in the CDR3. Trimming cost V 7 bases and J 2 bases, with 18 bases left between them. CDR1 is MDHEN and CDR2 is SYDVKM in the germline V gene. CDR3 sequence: CASTEDRPKTYEQYF. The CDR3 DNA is TGTGCCAGCACTGAGGACAGACCTAAGACCTACGAGCAGTACTTC.

The CDR3, as DNA: TGTGCCAGCAGCGCTGCGGGGGATATCACCGGGGAGCTGTTTTTT. Its translation is CASSAAGDITGELFF. The chain joins TRBV5-6 to TRBJ2-2; 7 bases map to TRBD2. From germline, CDR1 is SGHDT and CDR2 YYEEEE. The V and J ends lost 4 bases and 4 bases, in that order; junction bases with no gene match: 7. There are 15 residues in the CDR3. Looking up the rest from reference TRBV5-6 and TRBJ2-2 gives the full variable domain: DAGVTQSPTHLIKTRGQQVTLRCSPKSGHDTVSWYQQALGQGPQFIFQYYEEEERQRGNFPDRFSGHQFPNYSSELNVNALLLGDSALYLCASSAAGDITGELFFGEGSRLTVL.

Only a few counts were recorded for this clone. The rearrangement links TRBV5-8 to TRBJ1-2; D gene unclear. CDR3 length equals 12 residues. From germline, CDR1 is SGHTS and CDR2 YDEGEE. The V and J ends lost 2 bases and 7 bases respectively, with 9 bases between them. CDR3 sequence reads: CASSFPPSGYTF. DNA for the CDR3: TGTGCCAGCAGCTTTCCCCCCTCTGGCTACACCTTC.

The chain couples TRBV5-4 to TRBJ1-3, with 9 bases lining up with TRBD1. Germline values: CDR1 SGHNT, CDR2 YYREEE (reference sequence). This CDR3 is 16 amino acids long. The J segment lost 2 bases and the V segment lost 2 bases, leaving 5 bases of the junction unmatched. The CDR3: CASSLPGQGTGNTIYF. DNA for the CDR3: TGTGCCAGCAGCTTACCGGGACAGGGAACTGGAAACACCATATATTTT.

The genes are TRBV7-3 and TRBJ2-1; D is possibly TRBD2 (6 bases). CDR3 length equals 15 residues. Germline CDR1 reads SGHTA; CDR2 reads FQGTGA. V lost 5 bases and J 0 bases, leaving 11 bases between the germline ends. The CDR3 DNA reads TGTGCCAGCAGCAACGGCGGGGCCTCCTACAATGAGCAGTTCTTC. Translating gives CASSNGGASYNEQFF.

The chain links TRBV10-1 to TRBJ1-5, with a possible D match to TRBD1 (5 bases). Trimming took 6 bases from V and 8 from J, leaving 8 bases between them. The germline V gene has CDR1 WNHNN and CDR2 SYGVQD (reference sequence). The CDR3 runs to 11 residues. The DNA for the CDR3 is TGCGCCAGCAGGGAGACAGAGCCCCAGCATTTT. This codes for CASRETEPQHF.

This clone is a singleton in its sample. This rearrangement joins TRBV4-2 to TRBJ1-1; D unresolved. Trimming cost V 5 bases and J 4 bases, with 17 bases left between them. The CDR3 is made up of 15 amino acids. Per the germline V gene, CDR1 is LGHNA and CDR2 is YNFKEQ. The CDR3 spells CASSLAVTLATEAFF. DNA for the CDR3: TGTGCCAGCAGCTTGGCCGTGACATTGGCCACTGAAGCTTTCTTT.